The 8 T cell receptor beta chains listed next were all sequenced from one sample in a study of blood T cell repertoires in COVID-19. Profiling relied on immunoSEQ multiplex PCR, and the TCRdb table lists in-frame clones only, not all of them. The sample contains about 200,000 clones, roughly 85% of which appear only once. Material: PBMCs or T cells enriched from blood (not recorded which). These receptor sequences come from a man in his forties who had recovered from COVID-19.

V usage is TRBV11-3 and J usage is TRBJ1-4; D remains unclear. The CDR3 covers 14 residues. Per the germline V gene, CDR1 is SGHNT and CDR2 is YENEEA. Trimming removed 1 base from V and 0 bases from J, with 3 bases in between. The CDR3: CASSLVSTNEKLFF. The CDR3 DNA reads as TGTGCCAGCAGCTTAGTATCAACTAATGAAAAACTGTTTTTT.

The rearrangement uses TRBV15 and TRBJ1-4; 8 positions match TRBD1. Germline CDR1 is LNHNV and CDR2 is YYDKDF (reference sequence). The CDR3 extends over 15 amino acids. V lost 2 bases and J lost 8; bases outside the gene matches: 7. For the CDR3, the DNA is TGTGCCACCAGCAGACGACAGGGGTTAGGGGAAAAACTGTTTTTT. This encodes CATSRRQGLGEKLFF.

The J gene is TRBJ2-5, the V gene TRBV11-2; 7 bases align to TRBD2. V shed 4 bases and J 3 bases; nucleotides not matched to a gene: 8. Germline V lookup: CDR1 SGHAT, CDR2 FQNNGV. The CDR3 is 15 amino acids. CDR3 amino acids: CASSSVREVEETQYF. In nucleotides, the CDR3 is TGTGCCAGCAGCTCTGTCCGGGAGGTCGAAGAGACCCAGTACTTC.

The chain couples TRBV11-2 to TRBJ2-1, with 12 positions matching TRBD1. The trim removed 6 bases at V and 7 bases at J, leaving 10 bases unmatched. Germline assignment: CDR1 SGHAT and CDR2 FQNNGV. CDR3 length equals 16 residues. CDR3 sequence reads: CASRRPGTGGKNEQFF. For the CDR3, the DNA is TGTGCCAGCAGACGACCCGGGACAGGGGGCAAGAATGAGCAGTTCTTC.

The chain combines TRBV5-4 with TRBJ1-2, with a weak D call TRBD1 (5 bases). V was shortened by 1 base and J by 6 bases, with 13 bases between the two germline ends. In germline, CDR1 is SGHNT, CDR2 YYREEE (reference sequence). This CDR3 comprises 14 residues. The CDR3 here is CASSLYQGSHGYTF. Written as DNA, the CDR3 is TGTGCCAGCAGCTTGTATCAGGGCTCGCATGGCTACACCTTC.

This sequence joins TRBV6-2 or TRBV6-3 and TRBJ1-3; D might be TRBD1 (6 bases). Germline V gene sequence: CDR1 MNHEY, CDR2 SVGEGT. The CDR3 spans 14 residues. Trimming took off 2 bases at V and 2 bases at J, with 7 bases between the two ends. CDR3 region: CASSYRTAGNTIYF. As DNA, the CDR3 is TGTGCCAGCAGTTACCGGACAGCTGGAAACACCATATATTTT.

The chain has TRBV5-6 and TRBJ1-6, with TRBD1 matching over 7 bases. V gave up 3 bases and J gave up 9 bases; unmatched junction bases: 12. This CDR3 spans 16 amino acids. Looked up from germline, CDR1 is SGHDT and CDR2 is YYEEEE. DNA for the CDR3: TGTGCCAGCAGCTCATACAGGGGAATCCGGGGTTCACCCCTCCACTTT. Translated: CASSSYRGIRGSPLHF.

The V call is TRBV19, the J call TRBJ2-1; tentative D call: TRBD2 (5 bases). Per the germline V gene, CDR1 is LNHDA and CDR2 is SQIVND (reference sequence). The CDR3 has 13 amino acids. V was trimmed by 6 bases and J by 9 bases, leaving 15 bases between them. The DNA of the CDR3 is TGTGCCAGTAGCCTAACCGCTAGCTTTGAGCAGTTCTTC. It is translated as CASSLTASFEQFF. Supplemented by reference TRBV19 and TRBJ2-1, the full variable domain reads DGGITQSPKYLFRKEGQNVTLSCEQNLNHDAMYWYRQDPGQGLRLIYYSQIVNDFQKGDIAEGYSVSREKKESFPLTVTSAQKNPTAFYLCASSLTASFEQFFGPGTRLTVL.